This T cell receptor (beta chain) was captured in a study of OX40 agonist ivuxolimab in advanced cancers. About the investigation overall: The costimulatory receptor OX40 (CD134) was targeted by ivuxolimab, a fully human IgG2 agonistic monoclonal antibody. Intravenous ivuxolimab was administered to patients every 2 weeks at six dose levels: 0.01, 0.1, 0.3, 1.5, 3 and 10 mg/kg. Of the roughly 51 dose-escalation patients, hepatocellular carcinoma was present in about 20, melanoma in about 15, renal cell carcinoma in 9 and head and neck cancer in 9. The dose-escalation cohort was 80% to 90% male with a mean age of 60 years, ranging from roughly 20 to 80. Prior anti-PD-1, anti-PD-L1 or anti-CTLA-4 therapy was permitted, and less than 45% of dose-escalation patients had received checkpoint inhibitors. Partial responses occurred in three dose-escalation patients, of whom one had hepatocellular carcinoma and two had cutaneous melanoma. Peripheral TCRbeta sequencing was intended to test whether TCR sequence diversity was altered and clonal T-cell expansion was caused by ivuxolimab. The paper reports the monotherapy dose-escalation portion (N of about 50 patients) of the phase I ivuxolimab trial. Study-wide conclusions, independent of this receptor: Which antigens the clonally expanded peripheral T cells were specific for was not determined. In the 0.1-3.0 mg/kg groups, partial responders were among the patients with the lowest normalized peripheral clonal expansion, particularly in CD8+ T cells. Clonal expansion of both CD4+ and CD8+ blood T cells was observed from baseline to week 6 at doses 0.1 to 3.0 mg/kg. After ivuxolimab, CD8+ T cells had more expanded clones than CD4+ T cells on average. Low levels of normalized T-cell clonal expansion were also seen in some nonresponding patients.

To sequence the TCRbeta CDR3 region, genomic DNA was isolated from the sorted cells. TCRbeta CDR3 regions were sequenced using the immunoSEQ Assay. TCRdb holds this immuneACCESS table with in-frame rearrangements only. Some clones are missing; in checked studies, unresolved V genes explain under half, and the rest has no known cause. Here the sample has over 75,000 clones; about 90% occur a single time. The ten most abundant clones make up approximately 8.4% of the sample. In the case of this clone: Its antigen has not been determined. It has no much larger one-base neighbor in the sample; base qualities were not kept.

CDR1 and CDR2 (SGHVS, FQNEAQ) derive from the germline V gene. V was cut back by 3 bases and J by 0 bases, leaving a gap of 9 bases between them. The CDR3 covers 15 residues, taking in both the cysteine and the phenylalanine. Only CDR3 DNA remains: 45 bases, in frame from the first base. The trial excluded patients who had a history of autoimmune disease or were on systemic immunosuppression. In every dose cohort, peripheral blood was drawn for TCR sequencing at baseline, cycle 4 day 1, and cycle 7 day 1. The samples were taken from a phase I, first-in-human, multicenter, open-label dose-escalation trial of ivuxolimab. The trial enrolled adults with locally advanced or metastatic head and neck squamous cell, hepatocellular, melanoma or renal cell carcinoma. Before TCR sequencing, CD4+ and CD8+ T cells were separately sorted from peripheral blood.

The sample consisted of CD4+ or CD8+ T cells sorted from blood, taken in a trial of the OX40 agonist ivuxolimab. The rearranged chain carries TRBV7-8 and TRBJ1-5; the D gene is unclear. This TCR derives from an adult with an advanced solid tumor such as melanoma, head and neck, liver or kidney cancer. The sequence in DNA is TGTGCCAGCAGCTTGGTGGGCAATAGCAATCAGCCCCAGCATTTT. This translates into CASSLVGNSNQPQHF.